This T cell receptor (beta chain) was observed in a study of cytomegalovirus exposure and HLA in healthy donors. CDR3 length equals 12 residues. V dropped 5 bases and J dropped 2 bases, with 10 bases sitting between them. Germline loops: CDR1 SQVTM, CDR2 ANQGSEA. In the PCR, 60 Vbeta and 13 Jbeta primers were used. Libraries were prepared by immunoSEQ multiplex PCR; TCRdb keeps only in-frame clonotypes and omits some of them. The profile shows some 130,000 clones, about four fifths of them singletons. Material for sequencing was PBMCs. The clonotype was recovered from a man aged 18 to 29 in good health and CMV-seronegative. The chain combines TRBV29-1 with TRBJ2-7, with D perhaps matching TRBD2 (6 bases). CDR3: CSVTWGAYEQYF. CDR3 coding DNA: TGCAGCGTTACCTGGGGGGCCTACGAGCAGTACTTC.